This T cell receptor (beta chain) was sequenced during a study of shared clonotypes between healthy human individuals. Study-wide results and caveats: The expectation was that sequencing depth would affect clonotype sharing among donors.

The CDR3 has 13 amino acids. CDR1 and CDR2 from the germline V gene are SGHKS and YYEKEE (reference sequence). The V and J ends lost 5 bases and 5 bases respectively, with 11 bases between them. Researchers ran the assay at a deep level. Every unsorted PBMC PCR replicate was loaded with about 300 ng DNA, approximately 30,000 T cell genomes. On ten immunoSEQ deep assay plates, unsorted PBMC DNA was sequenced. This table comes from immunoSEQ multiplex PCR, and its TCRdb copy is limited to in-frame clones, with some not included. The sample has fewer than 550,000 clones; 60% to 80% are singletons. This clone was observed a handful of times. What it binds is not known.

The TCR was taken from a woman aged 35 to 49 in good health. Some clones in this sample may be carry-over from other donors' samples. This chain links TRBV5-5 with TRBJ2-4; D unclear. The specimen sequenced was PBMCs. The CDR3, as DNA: TGTGCCAGCAGTTCCGGACCAGAAAACATTCAGTACTTC. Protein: CASSSGPENIQYF.